The 23 T cell receptor beta chains reported below all come from one sample, sequenced in a study of cytomegalovirus exposure and HLA in healthy donors. The method was immunoSEQ multiplex PCR; TCRdb's version includes in-frame clones alone and lacks a portion of them. The table includes around 300,000 clones, over 75% detected once. The sequenced material came from PBMCs. The receptors shown here come from a woman aged 18-35 years in good health and CMV-seronegative.

The chain links TRBV25-1 to TRBJ1-2; no reliable D call. The V gene's germline CDR1 is MGHDK and CDR2 SYGVNS. The CDR3 runs to 13 residues. V gave up 6 bases and J gave up 2 bases, with 10 bases separating them. CDR3: CASSAGPNYGYTF. CDR3 sequence (DNA): TGTGCCAGCAGCGCGGGCCCCAACTATGGCTACACCTTC.

Details on this clone: The sample carries other DNA sequences with the same CDR3. J is TRBJ1-5 and V is TRBV6-5; no definite D call. CDR1 and CDR2 from the germline V gene are MNHEY and SVGAGI. The CDR3 sequence is 13 residues long. Trimming removed 2 bases from V and 4 bases from J, with 6 bases in between. As DNA, the CDR3 is TGTGCCAGCAGTTACGAGGGAAATCAGCCCCAGCATTTT. Translated: CASSYEGNQPQHF.

This clone has only one observation. The rearrangement links TRBV7-2 to TRBJ2-7; TRBD1 matches 7 bases. The V gene's germline CDR1 is SGHTA and CDR2 FQGNSA. The CDR3 is 14 amino acids. V gave up 3 bases and J gave up 2 bases; unmatched junction bases: 4. CDR3 region: CASSFYTGAYEQYF. DNA for the CDR3: TGTGCCAGCAGCTTTTACACAGGGGCCTACGAGCAGTACTTC.

V usage is TRBV28 and J usage is TRBJ1-5; no clear D. Germline lookup yields CDR1 MDHEN and CDR2 SYDVKM. The CDR3 has 14 amino acids. With 6 bases removed from V and 0 bases from J, the gap between germline ends came to 9 bases. The CDR3 DNA reads TGTGCCAGCAGGTTCCTAGGTAGCAATCAGCCCCAGCATTTT. Protein: CASRFLGSNQPQHF.

V usage is TRBV7-2 and J usage is TRBJ2-7, with TRBD2 as a possible D gene (5 bases). Germline CDR1 is SGHTA and CDR2 is FQGNSA. This CDR3 contains 13 residues. Trimming stripped 5 bases from V and 6 bases from J, with 14 bases between. The CDR3 DNA sequence: TGTGCCAGCAGCATCTTACTAGTTTCCGAGCAGTACTTC. It codes for CASSILLVSEQYF. The variable domain in full, with the rest retrieved from reference TRBV7-2 and TRBJ2-7, is GAGVSQSPSNKVTEKGKDVELRCDPISGHTALYWYRQSLGQGLEFLIYFQGNSAPDKSGLPSDRFSAERTGGSVSTLTIQRTQQEDSAVYLCASSILLVSEQYFGPGTRLTVT.

This clone has a single count. This chain links TRBV6-6 with TRBJ2-1; D is undetermined. The CDR3 consists of 12 residues. Germline V gives CDR1 MNHNY, CDR2 SVGAGI (reference sequence). Trimming pared 6 bases from V and 5 bases from J, leaving 8 bases between. CDR3 sequence: CASRLGDNEQFF. The CDR3 DNA reads as TGTGCCAGCAGATTGGGCGACAATGAGCAGTTCTTC.

The chain couples TRBV10-2 to TRBJ2-7; 9 bases agree with TRBD1. V lost 7 bases and J lost 1; bases outside the gene matches: 5. CDR3 size: 14 residues. Germline loops: CDR1 WSHSY, CDR2 SAAADI. DNA of the CDR3: TGCGCCAGCAAACCGGGACAGGGATCCTACGAGCAGTACTTC. Its protein is CASKPGQGSYEQYF.

DNA of the CDR3: TGTGCCAGCAGCGTAAGTCCAGGATCCTACGAGCAGTACTTC. It specifies CASSVSPGSYEQYF. The chain carries TRBV9 and TRBJ2-7; D is unresolved. Trimming took off 1 base at V and 1 base at J, with 9 bases between the two ends. This CDR3 is built from 14 residues. Germline CDR1 SGDLS, CDR2 YYNGEE.

This chain joins TRBV9 and TRBJ2-2, with 14 bases identical to TRBD2. This CDR3 is 17 amino acids long. In germline, CDR1 is SGDLS, CDR2 YYNGEE. The V gene end was trimmed by 1 base and the J gene end by 8 bases; junction bases not matched to a gene: 7. As DNA, the CDR3 is TGTGCCAGCAGCGTAAGACTAGCGGGAGGGCCGGCGGGGGAGCTGTTTTTT. As protein: CASSVRLAGGPAGELFF.

V usage is TRBV21-1 and J usage is TRBJ2-1; the table names TRBD2, a call not compared with the DNA. TRBV21-1 is a pseudogene segment. The CDR3 length is 13 residues. CDR3 sequence: CASFLASYNEQFF. The CDR3 coding sequence is TGTGCCAGCTTCCTAGCGAGCTACAATGAGCAGTTCTTC.

This sequence joins TRBV5-1 and TRBJ2-2; TRBD2 aligns across 7 bases. The germline V gene has CDR1 SGHRS and CDR2 YFSETQ. V dropped 5 bases and J dropped 0; count of bases not matched to a gene: 1. This CDR3 comprises 14 residues. The CDR3 sequence: CASRGGANTGELFF. The DNA for the CDR3 is TGCGCCAGCAGGGGAGGGGCGAACACCGGGGAGCTGTTTTTT.

V usage is TRBV9 and J usage is TRBJ2-2; 7 positions agree with TRBD1. The junction had 1 base not matched to a gene; V was cut back by 4 bases and J by 4 bases. The CDR3 has 13 residues. The germline gives CDR1 SGDLS, CDR2 YYNGEE. CDR3 protein: CASSPGGTGELFF. The CDR3 coding sequence is TGTGCCAGCAGCCCAGGGGGCACCGGGGAGCTGTTTTTT.

The J gene is TRBJ1-2, the V gene TRBV5-1; 8 bases line up with TRBD1. Per the germline V gene, CDR1 is SGHRS and CDR2 is YFSETQ. The CDR3 sequence is 14 residues long. J was trimmed by 3 bases and V by 4 bases; bases with no gene match: 5. In nucleotides, the CDR3 is TGCGCCAGCAGCATCGGACAGGGCGACTATGGCTACACCTTC. This sequence encodes CASSIGQGDYGYTF.

This chain uses TRBV5-4 with TRBJ2-5; tentative D call: TRBD1 (6 bases). CDR3 length: 14 residues. Per germline, CDR1 SGHNT and CDR2 YYREEE (reference sequence). The V gene lost 3 bases and the J gene lost 4 bases, with 13 bases spanning the gap. The CDR3 DNA reads TGTGCCAGCAGCTGGGTGACAGGTCCAGAGACCCAGTACTTC. It translates to CASSWVTGPETQYF.

The chain is built from TRBV9 and TRBJ2-3, with TRBD2 as a possible D gene (5 bases). The CDR3 is 16 amino acids. With 0 bases removed from V and 3 bases from J, the gap between germline ends came to 14 bases. CDR1 is SGDLS, CDR2 YYNGEE, per germline. The CDR3 DNA reads TGTGCCAGCAGCGTAGGGGCGGGCGCTGAAACAGATACGCAGTATTTT. As protein: CASSVGAGAETDTQYF.

The chain joins TRBV7-9 to TRBJ1-6, with 9 bases matching TRBD1. The V and J ends lost 5 bases and 6 bases, in that order; junction bases with no gene match: 8. Germline CDR1 reads SEHNR; CDR2 reads FQNEAQ (reference sequence). CDR3 size: 16 residues. The CDR3 here is CASSLWGDRANSPLHF. Written as DNA, the CDR3 is TGTGCCAGCAGCCTTTGGGGGGACAGGGCTAATTCACCCCTCCACTTT.

This chain links TRBV5-1 with TRBJ1-1; TRBD1 matches 7 bases. Trimming took 4 bases from V and 1 from J; bases not matched to a gene: 7. There are 15 residues in the CDR3. Germline V lookup: CDR1 SGHRS, CDR2 YFSETQ. CDR3 DNA sequence: TGCGCCAGCAGCCTCCGACAGGGTGCGAACACTGAAGCTTTCTTT. Protein: CASSLRQGANTEAFF.

The chain links TRBV11-2 to TRBJ1-2; 7 bases agree with TRBD1. Germline V gene lookup returns CDR1 SGHAT and CDR2 FQNNGV. Losses at the gene ends were 4 bases for V and 7 bases for J; bases not matched to a gene: 9. There are 14 residues in the CDR3. Written as DNA, the CDR3 is TGTGCCAGCAGCTCATTACAGGGGCGGGGTGGCTACACCTTC. It specifies CASSSLQGRGGYTF.

The chain employs TRBV5-1 and TRBJ2-7, with 13 bases lining up with TRBD2. Germline V gene sequence: CDR1 SGHRS, CDR2 YFSETQ. After removal of 4 bases from V and 4 bases from J, the junction contained 5 bases not matched to a gene. The CDR3 spans 15 residues. The CDR3 sequence is CASSLGLAGVYEQYF. CDR3 DNA sequence: TGCGCCAGCAGCCTAGGACTAGCGGGAGTGTACGAGCAGTACTTC.

The CDR3 loop is CASSEMGAGRSEQYF. The CDR3 DNA reads TGCGCCAGCAGTGAGATGGGAGCAGGCCGCTCCGAGCAGTACTTC. The chain couples TRBV10-1 to TRBJ2-7; a weak D match, TRBD2 (5 bases). This CDR3 spans 15 amino acids. Germline V lookup: CDR1 WNHNN, CDR2 SYGVQD (reference sequence). Trimming removed 2 bases from V and 6 bases from J, with 17 bases in between.

The chain couples TRBV27 to TRBJ2-3; 10 bases align to TRBD2. CDR3 length: 15 amino acids. Germline loops: CDR1 MNHEY, CDR2 SMNVEV (reference sequence). V gave up 6 bases and J gave up 4 bases; unmatched junction bases: 7. CDR3 sequence reads: CASSPSGSIADTQYF. The CDR3 DNA follows: TGTGCCAGCAGCCCTAGCGGGAGTATTGCAGATACGCAGTATTTT.

The chain joins TRBV4-3 to TRBJ1-3; TRBD1 matches 11 bases. The CDR3 has 16 residues. CDR1 is LGHNA and CDR2 is YSLEER in the germline V gene. V was pared by 4 bases and J by 7 bases, with 9 bases of the junction left unmatched. The CDR3 DNA reads TGCGCCAGCAGCCCCGGGACAGGGGGAATGGGGAACACCATATATTTT. Amino acids: CASSPGTGGMGNTIYF.

The chain combines TRBV27 with TRBJ1-1; 7 nucleotides line up with TRBD1. The V segment lost 3 bases and the J segment 6 bases; nucleotides outside the gene matches: 1. The germline gives CDR1 MNHEY, CDR2 SMNVEV (reference sequence). CDR3 size: 12 residues. The CDR3 region has the DNA TGTGCCAGCAGTTTTCAGGGGGCTGAAGCTTTCTTT. Protein: CASSFQGAEAFF.